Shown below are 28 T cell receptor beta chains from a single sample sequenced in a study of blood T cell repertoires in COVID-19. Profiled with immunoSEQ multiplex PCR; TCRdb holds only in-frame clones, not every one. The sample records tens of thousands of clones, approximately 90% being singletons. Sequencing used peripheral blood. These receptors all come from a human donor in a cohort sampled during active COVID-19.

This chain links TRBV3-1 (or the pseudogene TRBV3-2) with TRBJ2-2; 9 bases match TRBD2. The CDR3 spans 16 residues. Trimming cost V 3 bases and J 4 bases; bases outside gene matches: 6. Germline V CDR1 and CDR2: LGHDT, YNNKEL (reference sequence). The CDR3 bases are TGTGCCAGCAGCCATTACCTAGCGGGGATCACCGGGGAGCTGTTTTTT. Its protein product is CASSHYLAGITGELFF.

In DNA, the CDR3 is TGTGCCAGCAGCTTCCGGGGAAGCTCCTACGAGCAGTACTTC. It codes for CASSFRGSSYEQYF. V is TRBV13 and J is TRBJ2-7; a possible D gene is TRBD2 (5 bases). V lost 3 bases, J lost 0 bases, and 9 bases lay in between. This CDR3 contains 14 residues. Germline lookup yields CDR1 PRHDT and CDR2 FYEKMQ (reference sequence).

The CDR3 bases are TGTGCCAGCAGCTACCAGCGGGGGCCAGACAATGAGCAGTTCTTC. Protein product: CASSYQRGPDNEQFF. The V call is TRBV4-2, the J call TRBJ2-1; 8 bases match TRBD2. This CDR3 is built from 15 residues. V was pared by 5 bases and J by 5 bases, with 8 bases of the junction left unmatched. Germline CDR1 and CDR2: LGHNA and YNFKEQ.

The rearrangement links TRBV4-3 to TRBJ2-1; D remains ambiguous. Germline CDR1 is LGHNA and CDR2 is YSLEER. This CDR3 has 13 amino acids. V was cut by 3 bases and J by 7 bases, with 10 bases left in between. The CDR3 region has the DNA TGCGCCAGCAGCCAGTACCAGTTGAATGAGCAGTTCTTC. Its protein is CASSQYQLNEQFF.

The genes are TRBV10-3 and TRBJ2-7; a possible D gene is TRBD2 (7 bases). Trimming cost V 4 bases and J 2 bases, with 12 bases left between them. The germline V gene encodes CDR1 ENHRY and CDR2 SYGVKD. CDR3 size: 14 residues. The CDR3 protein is CAISAQGGTYEQYF. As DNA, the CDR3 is TGTGCCATCAGTGCACAGGGAGGGACCTACGAGCAGTACTTC.

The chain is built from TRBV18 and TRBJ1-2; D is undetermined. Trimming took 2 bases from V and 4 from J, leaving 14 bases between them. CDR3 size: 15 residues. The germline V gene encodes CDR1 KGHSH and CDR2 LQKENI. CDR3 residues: CASSPGRVGGYGYTF. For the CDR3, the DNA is TGTGCCAGCTCACCAGGGCGGGTAGGTGGCTATGGCTACACCTTC.

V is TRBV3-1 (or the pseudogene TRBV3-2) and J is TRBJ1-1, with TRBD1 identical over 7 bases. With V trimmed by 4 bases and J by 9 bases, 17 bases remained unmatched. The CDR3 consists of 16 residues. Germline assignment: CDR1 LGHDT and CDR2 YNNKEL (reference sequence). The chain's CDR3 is CASSPTRQGRSPQAFF. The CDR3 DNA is TGTGCCAGCAGCCCGACTCGACAGGGAAGGAGCCCCCAAGCTTTCTTT.

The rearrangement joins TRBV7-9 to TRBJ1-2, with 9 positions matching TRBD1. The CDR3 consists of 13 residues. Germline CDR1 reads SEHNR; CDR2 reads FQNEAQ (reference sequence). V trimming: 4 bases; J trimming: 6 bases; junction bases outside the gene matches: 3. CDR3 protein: CASSSGQGHGYTF. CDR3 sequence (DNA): TGTGCCAGCAGCTCGGGACAGGGCCATGGCTACACCTTC.

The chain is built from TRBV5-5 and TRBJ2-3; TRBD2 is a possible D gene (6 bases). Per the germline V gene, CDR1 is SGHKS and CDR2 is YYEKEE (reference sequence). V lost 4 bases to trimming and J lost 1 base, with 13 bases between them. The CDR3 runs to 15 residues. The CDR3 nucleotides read TGTGCCAGCAGCCCCGGGGGTTGGGGCACAGATACGCAGTATTTT. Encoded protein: CASSPGGWGTDTQYF.

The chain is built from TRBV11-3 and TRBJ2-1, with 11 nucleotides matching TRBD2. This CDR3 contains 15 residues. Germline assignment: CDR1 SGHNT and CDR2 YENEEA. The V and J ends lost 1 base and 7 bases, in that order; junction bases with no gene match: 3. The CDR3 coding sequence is TGTGCCAGCAGCTTAGTAGCGGGGGGGCGAAATGAGCAGTTCTTC. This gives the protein CASSLVAGGRNEQFF.

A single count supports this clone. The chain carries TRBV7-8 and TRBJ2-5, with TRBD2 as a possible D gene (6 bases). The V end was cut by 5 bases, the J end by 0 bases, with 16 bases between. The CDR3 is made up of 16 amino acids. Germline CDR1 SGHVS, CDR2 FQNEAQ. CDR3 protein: CASSPSGGAYQETQYF. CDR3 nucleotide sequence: TGTGCCAGCAGCCCCTCGGGCGGGGCGTACCAAGAGACCCAGTACTTC.

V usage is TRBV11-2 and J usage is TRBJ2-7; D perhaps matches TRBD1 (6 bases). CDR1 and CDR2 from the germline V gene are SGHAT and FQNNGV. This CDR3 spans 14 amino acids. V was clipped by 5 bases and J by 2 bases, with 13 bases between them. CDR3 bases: TGTGCCAGCAGCCCCTTGGACAGCACCTACGAGCAGTACTTC. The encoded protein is CASSPLDSTYEQYF.

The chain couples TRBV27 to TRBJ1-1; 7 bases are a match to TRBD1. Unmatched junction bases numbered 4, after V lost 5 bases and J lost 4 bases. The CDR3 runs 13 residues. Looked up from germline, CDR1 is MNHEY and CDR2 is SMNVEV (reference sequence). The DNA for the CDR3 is TGTGCCAGCAGTCCGGGACAGCTCACTGAAGCTTTCTTT. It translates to CASSPGQLTEAFF.

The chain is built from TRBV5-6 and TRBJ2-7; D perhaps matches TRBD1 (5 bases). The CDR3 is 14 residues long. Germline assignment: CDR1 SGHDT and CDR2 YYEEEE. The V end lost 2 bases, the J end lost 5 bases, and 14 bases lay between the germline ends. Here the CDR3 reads CASSFVGRAHEQYF. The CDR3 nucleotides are TGTGCCAGCAGCTTCGTAGGCAGGGCCCACGAGCAGTACTTC.

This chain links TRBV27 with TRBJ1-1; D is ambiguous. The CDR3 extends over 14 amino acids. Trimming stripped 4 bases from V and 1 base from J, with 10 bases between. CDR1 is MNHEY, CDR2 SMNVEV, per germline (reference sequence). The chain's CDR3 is CASSSPQANTEAFF. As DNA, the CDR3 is TGTGCCAGCAGTTCTCCCCAGGCGAACACTGAAGCTTTCTTT.

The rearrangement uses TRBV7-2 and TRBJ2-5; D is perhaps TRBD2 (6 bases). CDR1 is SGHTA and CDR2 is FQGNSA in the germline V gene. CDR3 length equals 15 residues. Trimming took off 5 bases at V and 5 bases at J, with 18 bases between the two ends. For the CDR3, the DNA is TGTGCCAGCAGCAGAGCAGCAAGACGGGGGGAGACCCAGTACTTC. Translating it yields CASSRAARRGETQYF.

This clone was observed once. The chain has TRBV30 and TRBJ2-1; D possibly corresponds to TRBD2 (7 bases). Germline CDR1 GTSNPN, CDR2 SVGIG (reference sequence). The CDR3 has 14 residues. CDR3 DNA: TGTGCTGGCGGGGGCGGGGGTTCCTACAATGAGCAGTTCTTC. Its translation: CAGGGGGSYNEQFF.

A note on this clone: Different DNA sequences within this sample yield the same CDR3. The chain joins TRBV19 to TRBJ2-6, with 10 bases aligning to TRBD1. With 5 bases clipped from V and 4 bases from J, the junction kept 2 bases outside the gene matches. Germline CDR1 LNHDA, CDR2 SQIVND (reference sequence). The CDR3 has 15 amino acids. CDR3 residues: CASSDRGPGANVLTF. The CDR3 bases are TGTGCCAGTAGTGACAGGGGGCCCGGGGCCAACGTCCTGACTTTC.

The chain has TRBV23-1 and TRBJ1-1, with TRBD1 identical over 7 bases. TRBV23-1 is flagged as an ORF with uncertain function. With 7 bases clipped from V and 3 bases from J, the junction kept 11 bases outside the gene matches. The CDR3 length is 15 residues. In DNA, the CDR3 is TGCGCCAGCAAGCTCAAGGGGGCTGGGGACACTGAAGCTTTCTTT. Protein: CASKLKGAGDTEAFF.

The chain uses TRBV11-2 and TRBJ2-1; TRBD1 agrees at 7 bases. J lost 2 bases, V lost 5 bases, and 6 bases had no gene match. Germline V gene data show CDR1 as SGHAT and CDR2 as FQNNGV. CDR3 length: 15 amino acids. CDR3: CASSPQGTAYNEQFF. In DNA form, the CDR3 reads TGTGCCAGCAGCCCGCAGGGGACAGCCTACAATGAGCAGTTCTTC.

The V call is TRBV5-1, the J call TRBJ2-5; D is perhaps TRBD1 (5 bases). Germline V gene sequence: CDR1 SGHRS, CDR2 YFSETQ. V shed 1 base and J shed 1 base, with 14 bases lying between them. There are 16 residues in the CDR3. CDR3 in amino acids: CASSLHSQGVQETQYF. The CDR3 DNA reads TGCGCCAGCAGCTTGCATAGCCAGGGCGTCCAAGAGACCCAGTACTTC.

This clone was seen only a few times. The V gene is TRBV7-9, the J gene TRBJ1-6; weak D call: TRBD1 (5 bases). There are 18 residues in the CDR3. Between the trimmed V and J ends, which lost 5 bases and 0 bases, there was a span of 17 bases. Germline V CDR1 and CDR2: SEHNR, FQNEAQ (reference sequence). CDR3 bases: TGTGCCAGCAGCCCCCACAGGACCCTAAGCTCCTATAATTCACCCCTCCACTTT. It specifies CASSPHRTLSSYNSPLHF. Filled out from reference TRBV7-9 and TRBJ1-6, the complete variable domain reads DTGVSQNPRHKITKRGQNVTFRCDPISEHNRLYWYRQTLGQGPEFLTYFQNEAQLEKSRLLSDRFSAERPKGSFSTLEIQRTEQGDSAMYLCASSPHRTLSSYNSPLHFGNGTRLTVT.

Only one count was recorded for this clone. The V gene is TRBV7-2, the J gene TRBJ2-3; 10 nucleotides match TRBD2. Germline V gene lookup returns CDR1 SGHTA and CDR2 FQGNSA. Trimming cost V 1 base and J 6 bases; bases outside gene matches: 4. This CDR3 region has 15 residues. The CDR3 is CASSLGASGGDTQYF. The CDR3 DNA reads TGTGCCAGCAGCTTAGGGGCTAGCGGGGGCGATACGCAGTATTTT.

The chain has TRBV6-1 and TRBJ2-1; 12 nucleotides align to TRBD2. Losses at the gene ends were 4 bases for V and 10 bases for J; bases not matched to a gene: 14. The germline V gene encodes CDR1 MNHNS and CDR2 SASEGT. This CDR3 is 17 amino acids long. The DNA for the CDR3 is TGTGCCAGCAGTGCCGAACTAGCGGGGGGCCCCAGGGGAGAGCAGTTCTTC. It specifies CASSAELAGGPRGEQFF.

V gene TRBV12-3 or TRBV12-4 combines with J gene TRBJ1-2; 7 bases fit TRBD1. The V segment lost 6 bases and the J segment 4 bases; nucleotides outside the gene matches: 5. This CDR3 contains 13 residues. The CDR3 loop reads CASSQGQSYGYTF. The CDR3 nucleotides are TGTGCCAGCAGCCAGGGACAGTCCTATGGCTACACCTTC.

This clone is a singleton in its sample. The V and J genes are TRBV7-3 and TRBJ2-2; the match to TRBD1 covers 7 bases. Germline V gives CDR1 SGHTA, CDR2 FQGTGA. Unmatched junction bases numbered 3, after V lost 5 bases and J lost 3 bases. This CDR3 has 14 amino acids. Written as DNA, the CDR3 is TGTGCCAGCAGCCAAGGGGGCGACACCGGGGAGCTGTTTTTT. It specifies CASSQGGDTGELFF. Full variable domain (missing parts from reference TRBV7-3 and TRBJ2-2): GAGVSQTPSNKVTEKGKYVELRCDPISGHTALYWYRQSLGQGPEFLIYFQGTGAADDSGLPNDRFFAVRPEGSVSTLKIQRTERGDSAVYLCASSQGGDTGELFFGEGSRLTVL.

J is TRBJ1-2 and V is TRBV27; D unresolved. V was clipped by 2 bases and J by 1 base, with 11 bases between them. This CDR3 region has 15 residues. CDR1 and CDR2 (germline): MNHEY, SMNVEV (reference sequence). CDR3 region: CASSLKVYLNYGYTF. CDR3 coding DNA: TGTGCCAGCAGTTTAAAAGTCTACCTTAACTATGGCTACACCTTC.

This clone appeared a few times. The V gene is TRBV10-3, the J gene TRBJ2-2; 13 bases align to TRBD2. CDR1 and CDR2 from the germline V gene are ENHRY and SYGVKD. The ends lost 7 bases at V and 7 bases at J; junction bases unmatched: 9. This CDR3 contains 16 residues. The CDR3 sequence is CAITKGTSGAYGELFF. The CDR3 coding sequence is TGTGCCATCACCAAGGGGACTAGCGGGGCATACGGGGAGCTGTTTTTT.